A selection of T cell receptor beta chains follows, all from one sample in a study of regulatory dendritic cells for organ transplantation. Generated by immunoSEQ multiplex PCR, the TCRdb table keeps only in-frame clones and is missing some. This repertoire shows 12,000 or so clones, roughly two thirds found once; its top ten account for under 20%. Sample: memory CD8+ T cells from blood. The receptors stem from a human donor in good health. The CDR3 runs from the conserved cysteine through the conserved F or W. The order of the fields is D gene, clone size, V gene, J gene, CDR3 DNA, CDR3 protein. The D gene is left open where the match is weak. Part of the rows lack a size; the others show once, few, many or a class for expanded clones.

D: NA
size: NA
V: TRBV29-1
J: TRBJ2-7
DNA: TGCAGCGTTGTAGACGGAGACTACGAGCAGTACTTC
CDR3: CSVVDGDYEQYF

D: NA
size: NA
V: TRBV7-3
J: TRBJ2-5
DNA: TGTGCCAGCAGCTTGGGGGGCCAAGAGACCCAGTACTTC
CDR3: CASSLGGQETQYF

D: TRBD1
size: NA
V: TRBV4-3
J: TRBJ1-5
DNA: TGCGCCAGCAGCCAAGATTTGGGACAGGCGGATCAGCCCCAGCATTTT
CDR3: CASSQDLGQADQPQHF

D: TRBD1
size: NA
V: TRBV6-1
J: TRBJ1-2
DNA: TGTGCCGGCAGTGAAAGTCCCGGGACAGCTAACTATGGCTACACCTTC
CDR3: CAGSESPGTANYGYTF

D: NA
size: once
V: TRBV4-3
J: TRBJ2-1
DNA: TGCGCCAGCAGCCCTTACCTCTACAATGAGCAGTTCTTC
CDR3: CASSPYLYNEQFF

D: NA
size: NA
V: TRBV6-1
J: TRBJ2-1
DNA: TGTGCCAGCAGTGAGACGGGAGAGGGCTACAATGAGCAGTTCTTC
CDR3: CASSETGEGYNEQFF

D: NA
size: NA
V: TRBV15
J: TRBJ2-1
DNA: TGTGCCACCAGCAGAGATACCGATGAGCAGTTCTTC
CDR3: CATSRDTDEQFF

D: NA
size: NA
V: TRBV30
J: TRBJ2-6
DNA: TGTGCCTGGAGTGTACAGGATGAGGGTTCCTCTGGGGCCAACGTCCTGACTTTC
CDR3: CAWSVQDEGSSGANVLTF

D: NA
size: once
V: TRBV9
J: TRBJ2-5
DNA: TGTGCCAGCAGCGTAGGGCCCTCAGGCCAAGAGACCCAGTACTTC
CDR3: CASSVGPSGQETQYF

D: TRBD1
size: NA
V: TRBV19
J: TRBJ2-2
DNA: TGTGCCAGTAGTGGGACAGGAGCTACGAACACCGGGGAGCTGTTTTTT
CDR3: CASSGTGATNTGELFF

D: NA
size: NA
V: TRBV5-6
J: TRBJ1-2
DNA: TGTGCCAGCAGCTTGTGGCAGGGAGTGGATGGCTACACCTTC
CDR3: CASSLWQGVDGYTF

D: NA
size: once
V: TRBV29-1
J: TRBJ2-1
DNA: TGCAGCGTTAGTCCTCCGACAGGTTCCCTTTATGAGCAGTTCTTC
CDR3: CSVSPPTGSLYEQFF

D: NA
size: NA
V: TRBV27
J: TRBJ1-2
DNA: TGTGCCAGCAGTTTTGGAGGGTTCAACGGCTACACCTTC
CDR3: CASSFGGFNGYTF

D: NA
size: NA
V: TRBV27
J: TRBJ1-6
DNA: TGTGCCACCAGGGGAGGGTCCTATAATTCACCCCTCCACTTT
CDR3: CATRGGSYNSPLHF

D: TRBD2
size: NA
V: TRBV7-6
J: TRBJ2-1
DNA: TGTGCCAGCAGCTTAGCGCTAAGCGGGGGACTCCATGAGCAGTTCTTC
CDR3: CASSLALSGGLHEQFF

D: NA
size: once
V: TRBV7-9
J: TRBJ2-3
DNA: TGTGCCAGCAGCTTCTCTCATCGGATAGATACGCAGTATTTT
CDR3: CASSFSHRIDTQYF

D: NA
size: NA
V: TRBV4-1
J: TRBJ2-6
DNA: TGCGCCAGCAGCCAATCTGGGGAGTGGGCTGGGGCCAACGTCCTGACTTTC
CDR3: CASSQSGEWAGANVLTF

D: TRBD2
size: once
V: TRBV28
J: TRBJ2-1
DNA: TGTGCCAGCATTATGACTAGCGGGAGTTTAGATGAGCAGTTCTTC
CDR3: CASIMTSGSLDEQFF

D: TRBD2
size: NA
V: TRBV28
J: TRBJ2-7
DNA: TGTGCCAGCAGTTTACCCCTAGCGGTGACCTACGAGCAGTACTTC
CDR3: CASSLPLAVTYEQYF

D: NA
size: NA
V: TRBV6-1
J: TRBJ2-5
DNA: TGTGCCAGCAGTCCACTGGGGGGAGACCAAGAGACCCAGTACTTC
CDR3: CASSPLGGDQETQYF

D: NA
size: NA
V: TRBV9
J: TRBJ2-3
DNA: TGTGCCAGCAGCGCGAAACTAGCAACTAGCACAGATACGCAGTATTTT
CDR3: CASSAKLATSTDTQYF

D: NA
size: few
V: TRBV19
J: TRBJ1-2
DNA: TGTGCCAGTAGTATAGCCCAGGGTCCCATCTATGGCTACACCTTC
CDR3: CASSIAQGPIYGYTF

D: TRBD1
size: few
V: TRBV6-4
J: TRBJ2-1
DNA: TGTGCCAGCAGCTACGGGACAGAACCAAATGAGCAGTTCTTC
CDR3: CASSYGTEPNEQFF

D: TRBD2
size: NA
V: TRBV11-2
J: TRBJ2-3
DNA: TGTGCCAGCAGCTACAGACTAGCGGGAGTCACAGATACGCAGTATTTT
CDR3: CASSYRLAGVTDTQYF

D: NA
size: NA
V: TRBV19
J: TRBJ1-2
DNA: TGTGCCAGAAAAATATACCAGGGAAACCGTTATGGCTACACCTTC
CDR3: CARKIYQGNRYGYTF

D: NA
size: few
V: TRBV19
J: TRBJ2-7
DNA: TGTGCCAGTAGTACCAGGTCCACCTACGAGCAGTACTTC
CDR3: CASSTRSTYEQYF

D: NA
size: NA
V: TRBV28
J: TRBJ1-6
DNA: TGTGCCAGCAGTTGGGACGGCTCACCCCTCCACTTT
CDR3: CASSWDGSPLHF

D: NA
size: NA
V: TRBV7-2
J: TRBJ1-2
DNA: TGTGCCAGCAGCTTAGGGGTTTCAGGCTATGGCTACACCTTC
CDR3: CASSLGVSGYGYTF

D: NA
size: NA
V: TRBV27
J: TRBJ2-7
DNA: TGTGCCAGCGGGCACCGCGTGGTTGAACAGTACTTC
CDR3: CASGHRVVEQYF

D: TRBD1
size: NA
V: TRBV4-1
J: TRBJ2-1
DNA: TGCGCCAGCAGCCGGGACGGACAGGGGGCCTACAATGAGCAGTTCTTC
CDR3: CASSRDGQGAYNEQFF

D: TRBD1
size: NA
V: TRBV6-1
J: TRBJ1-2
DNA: TGTGCCAGCAGTGAAGGGAGTACAGGGGCTTTGGATGGCTACACCTTC
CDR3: CASSEGSTGALDGYTF

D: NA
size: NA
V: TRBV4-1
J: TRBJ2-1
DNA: TGCGCCAGCAGCCAATCGGGACCCCAGAACAATGAGCAGTTCTTC
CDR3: CASSQSGPQNNEQFF

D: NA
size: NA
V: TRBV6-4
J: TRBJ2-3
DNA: TGTGCCAGCAGTGACCTTCCGGGAACTAGCACAGATACGCAGTATTTT
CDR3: CASSDLPGTSTDTQYF

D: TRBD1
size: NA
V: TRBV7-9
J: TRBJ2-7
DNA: TGTGCCAGCAGCCATCCCCGGGACAGGGGATCCTACGAGCAGTACTTC
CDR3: CASSHPRDRGSYEQYF

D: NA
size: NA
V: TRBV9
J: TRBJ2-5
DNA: TGTGCCAGCAGCAAAACCCCGGGGGCAGGGGAGACCCAGTACTTC
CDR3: CASSKTPGAGETQYF

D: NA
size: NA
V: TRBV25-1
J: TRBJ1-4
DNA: TGTGCCAGCAGGGCTGGTGTGGGGGAAAAACTGTTTTTT
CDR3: CASRAGVGEKLFF

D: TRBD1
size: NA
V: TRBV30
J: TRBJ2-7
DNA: TGTGCCGCTGCTGATGGACAGGGGGACTACGAGCAGTACTTC
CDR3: CAAADGQGDYEQYF

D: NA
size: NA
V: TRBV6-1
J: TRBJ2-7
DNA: TGTGCCAGCAGTGAAGCGTGGAGACAGGCGATTTACGAGCAGTACTTC
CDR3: CASSEAWRQAIYEQYF

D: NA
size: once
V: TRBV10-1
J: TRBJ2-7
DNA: TGCGCCAGCAGTGAGTCTCGGGCCGGATCCTACGAGCAGTACTTC
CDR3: CASSESRAGSYEQYF

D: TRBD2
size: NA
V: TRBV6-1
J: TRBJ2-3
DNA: TGTGCCAGCCGTGATCAAGTAGCGGGAGTTGGGGATACGCAGTATTTT
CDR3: CASRDQVAGVGDTQYF

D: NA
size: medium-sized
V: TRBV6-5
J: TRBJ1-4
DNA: TGTGCCAGCACCAGGGCCCATGAAAGTGAAAAACTGTTTTTT
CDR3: CASTRAHESEKLFF

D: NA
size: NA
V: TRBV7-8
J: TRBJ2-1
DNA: TGTGCCAGCAACTACAATGAGCAGTTCTTC
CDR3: CASNYNEQFF

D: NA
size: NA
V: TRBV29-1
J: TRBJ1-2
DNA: TGCAGCGTTGACATCCCAAATTCCTTAATCTATGGCTACACCTTC
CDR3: CSVDIPNSLIYGYTF

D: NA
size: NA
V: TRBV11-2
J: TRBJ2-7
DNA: TGTGCCAGCGGCCTCGGGTCGACCTACGAGCAGTACTTC
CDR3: CASGLGSTYEQYF

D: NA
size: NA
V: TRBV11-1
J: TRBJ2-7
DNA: TGTGCCAGCAGCTTATCCGGGGGCGTTTCCTACGAGCAGTACTTC
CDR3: CASSLSGGVSYEQYF

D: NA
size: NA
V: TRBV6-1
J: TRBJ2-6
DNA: TGTGCCAGCAGTGAAGAGGGGGCTGGGGCCAACGTCCTGACTTTC
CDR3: CASSEEGAGANVLTF

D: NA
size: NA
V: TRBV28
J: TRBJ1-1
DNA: TGTGCCAGCACCACTCACACGGGGGACACTGAAGCTTTCTTT
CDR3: CASTTHTGDTEAFF

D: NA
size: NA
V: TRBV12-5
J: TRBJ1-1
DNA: TGTGCTAGTGGTTTCTTAATTGTTCCTACACACCCGAACACTGAAGCTTTCTTT
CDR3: CASGFLIVPTHPNTEAFF

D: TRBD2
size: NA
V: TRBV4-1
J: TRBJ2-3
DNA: TGCGCCAGCAGCCTAATTTCTAGCGGGAGGCCCCCGGATACGCAGTATTTT
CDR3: CASSLISSGRPPDTQYF

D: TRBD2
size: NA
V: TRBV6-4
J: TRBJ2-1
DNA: TGTGCCAGCAGTGACTCGAGCGGGAGGCCCTACAATGAGCAGTTCTTC
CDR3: CASSDSSGRPYNEQFF

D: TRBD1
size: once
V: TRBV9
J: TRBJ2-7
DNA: TGTGCCAGCAGCGCACACATGAGAGGGGGACAGGGTAACTCCTACGAGCAGTACTTC
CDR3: CASSAHMRGGQGNSYEQYF

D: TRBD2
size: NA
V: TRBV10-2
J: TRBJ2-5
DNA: TGCGCCAGCAGTATTAGCGGGACTTTGGAGACCCAGTACTTC
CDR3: CASSISGTLETQYF

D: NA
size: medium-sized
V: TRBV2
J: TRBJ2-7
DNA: TGTGCCAGCAGTGAAAAGGGGGGGGGCTACGAGCAGTACTTC
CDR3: CASSEKGGGYEQYF

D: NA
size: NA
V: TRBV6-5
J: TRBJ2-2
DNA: TGTGCCAGCAGTTACTCGATGGGGCGGAACACCGGGGAGCTGTTTTTT
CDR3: CASSYSMGRNTGELFF

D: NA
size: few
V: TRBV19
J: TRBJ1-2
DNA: TGTGCCAGTAGTCCCGACTTTGGACCGTACTATGGCTACACCTTC
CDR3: CASSPDFGPYYGYTF

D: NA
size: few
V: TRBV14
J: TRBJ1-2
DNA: TGTGCCAGCAGCGGACGAACCGCAACCTATGGCTACACCTTC
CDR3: CASSGRTATYGYTF

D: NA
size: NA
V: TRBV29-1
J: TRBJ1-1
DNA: TGCAGCGTTGGGGTAAGGGGTGGAACTGAAGCTTTCTTT
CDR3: CSVGVRGGTEAFF

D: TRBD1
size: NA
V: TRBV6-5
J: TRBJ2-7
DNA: TGTGCCAGCAGTTACTCCGGGACAGGGCTCGGCTTCGGGCAGTACTTC
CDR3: CASSYSGTGLGFGQYF

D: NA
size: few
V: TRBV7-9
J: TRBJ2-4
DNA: TGTGCCAGCAGCCAGACAGAGGAGGGCATTCAGTACTTC
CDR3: CASSQTEEGIQYF